This entry is about one TCR beta chain. This clone is a singleton in its sample. What antigen it recognizes has not been identified. No base qualities exist here, and no much larger clone lies one base off it. These data are taken from a study of blood T cell repertoires in COVID-19 (dated by TCRdb to about 2020). In the study overall: The collaborator samples originated in the United States, Italy and Spain and spanned the acute and convalescent phases of COVID-19. The prospective study material was composed of cDNA or gDNA derived from T cells, B-cell-depleted T cells, or PBMCs. Subjects who had been exposed to COVID-19, were actively infected with it, or had recovered from it provided the deeply sampled blood TCRbeta repertoires that made up the dataset. The repertoires were released in a freely available public database intended as a resource for research on the immune response to SARS-CoV-2. Samples came from the ongoing ImmuneRACE study (first 160 participants) plus 1,254 subjects from 6 global collaborators. Nearly every sample came with metadata listing a de-identified subject ID, COVID-19 status, age in years and sex. Where available, HLA class I and class II types were taken from metadata supplied by the sample provider and were not determined by assay-based typing.

TCRbeta CDR3 regions were amplified from genomic DNA by means of the immunoSEQ Assay, a bias-controlled multiplex PCR. The study's own analysis went as follows. Within the assay, amplification of reference gene primers was used to estimate how many nucleated cells each sample contained. To quantify the absolute abundance of each unique TCRbeta CDR3 rearrangement, sequence reads were collapsed and filtered. Productive Simpson clonality was computed per sample as the square root of Simpson's diversity index over productive rearrangements. TCRdb retrieved this table from immuneACCESS and kept in-frame rearrangements only. Not all clones are present; in checked studies, unresolved V genes account for under half, and no reason is known for the remainder. V and J calls and clone size are those listed in that table; D and trimming were worked out from the DNA. This sample comprises about 230,000 clones, roughly 80% of them detected only once. The ten largest clones add up to 7.9% of the sample.

Each collaborating institution followed its own protocols to collect whole blood in K2EDTA tubes. For TCRbeta analysis, collaborator samples were shipped as frozen whole blood, as isolated PBMCs, or as DNA extracted from either sample type. The full study reports these points: Clinical and demographic metadata were provided uncurated, with the amount varying by source and participant.

Measured from the cysteine to the phenylalanine, the CDR3 is 11 residues long. Only the CDR3 DNA is retained, 33 bases long and in frame from the first base. Relative to germline, V is 4 bases shorter and J is 5 bases shorter, with 8 bases between their ends. Taken from the germline V gene, the CDR1 and CDR2 loops are SQVTM and ANQGSEA. The chain is assembled from TRBV29-1 and TRBJ2-5, and the D gene may be TRBD2, 5 bases matching. The clonotype comes from a woman aged 80 or older with acute or convalescent COVID-19. Sequenced: peripheral blood. The CDR3: CSVGPGETQYF. The sequence in DNA is TGCAGCGTTGGACCGGGGGAGACCCAGTACTTC.